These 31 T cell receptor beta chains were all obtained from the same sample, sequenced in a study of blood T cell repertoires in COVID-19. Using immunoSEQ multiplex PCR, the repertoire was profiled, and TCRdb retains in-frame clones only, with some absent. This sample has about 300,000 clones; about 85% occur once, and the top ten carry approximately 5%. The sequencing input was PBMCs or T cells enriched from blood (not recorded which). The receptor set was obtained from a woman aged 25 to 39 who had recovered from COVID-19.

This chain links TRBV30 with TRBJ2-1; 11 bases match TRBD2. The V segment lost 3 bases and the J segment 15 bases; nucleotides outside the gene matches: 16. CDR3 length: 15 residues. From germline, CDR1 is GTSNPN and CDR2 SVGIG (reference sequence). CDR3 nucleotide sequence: TGTGCCTGGAGGCTAGCGGGGGGCCACGGTATTGTCACGTTCTTC. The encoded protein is CAWRLAGGHGIVTFF.

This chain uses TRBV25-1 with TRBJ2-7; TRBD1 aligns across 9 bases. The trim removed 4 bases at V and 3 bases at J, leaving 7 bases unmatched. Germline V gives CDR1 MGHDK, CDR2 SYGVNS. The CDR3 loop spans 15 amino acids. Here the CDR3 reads CASSATDRGSYEQYF. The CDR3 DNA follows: TGTGCCAGCAGTGCCACTGACAGGGGGAGCTACGAGCAGTACTTC.

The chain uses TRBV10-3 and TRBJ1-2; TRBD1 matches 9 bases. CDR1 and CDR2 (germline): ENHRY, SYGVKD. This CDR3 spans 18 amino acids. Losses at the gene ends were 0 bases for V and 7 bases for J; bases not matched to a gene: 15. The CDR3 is CAISESVFEQGAPGGYTF. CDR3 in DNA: TGTGCCATCAGTGAGTCGGTATTTGAACAGGGGGCCCCGGGTGGCTACACCTTC.

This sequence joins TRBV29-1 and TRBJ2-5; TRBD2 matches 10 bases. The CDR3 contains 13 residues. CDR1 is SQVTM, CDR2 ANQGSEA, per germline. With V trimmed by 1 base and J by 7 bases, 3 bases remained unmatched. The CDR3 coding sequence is TGCAGCGTTGAAGCACTAGCGGGGTTGACCCAGTACTTC. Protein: CSVEALAGLTQYF.

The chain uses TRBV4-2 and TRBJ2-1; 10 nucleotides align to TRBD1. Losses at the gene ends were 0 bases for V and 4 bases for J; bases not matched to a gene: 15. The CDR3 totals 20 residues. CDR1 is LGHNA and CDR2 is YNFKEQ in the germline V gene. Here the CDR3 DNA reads TGTGCCAGCAGCCAAGATCGAATACTTGGGGACAGGGGATTGTACAATGAGCAGTTCTTC. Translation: CASSQDRILGDRGLYNEQFF.

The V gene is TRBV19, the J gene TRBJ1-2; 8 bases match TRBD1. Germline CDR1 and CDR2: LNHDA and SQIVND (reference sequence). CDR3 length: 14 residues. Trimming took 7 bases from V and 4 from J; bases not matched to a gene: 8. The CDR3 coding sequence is TGTGCCAGTAACGCAGGGGGCAATTTCTATGGCTACACCTTC. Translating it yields CASNAGGNFYGYTF.

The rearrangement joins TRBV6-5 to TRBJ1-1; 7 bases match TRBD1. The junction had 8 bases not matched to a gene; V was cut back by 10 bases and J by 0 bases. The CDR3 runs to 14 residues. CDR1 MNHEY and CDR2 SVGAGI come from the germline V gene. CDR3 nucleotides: TGTGCCATACGACAGGGAGCACTGAACACTGAAGCTTTCTTT. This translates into CAIRQGALNTEAFF.

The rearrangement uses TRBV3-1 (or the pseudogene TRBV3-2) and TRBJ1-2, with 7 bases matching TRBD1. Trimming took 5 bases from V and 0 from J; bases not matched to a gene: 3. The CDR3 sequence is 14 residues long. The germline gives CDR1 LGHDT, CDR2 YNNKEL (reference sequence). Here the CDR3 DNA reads TGTGCCAGCAGCAGAGGGACAGCTAACTATGGCTACACCTTC. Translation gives CASSRGTANYGYTF.

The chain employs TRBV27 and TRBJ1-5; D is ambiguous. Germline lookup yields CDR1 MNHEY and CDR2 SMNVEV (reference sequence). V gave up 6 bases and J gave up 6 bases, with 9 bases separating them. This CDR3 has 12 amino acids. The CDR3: CASSQLGQPQHF. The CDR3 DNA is TGTGCCAGCAGCCAACTTGGTCAGCCCCAGCATTTT.

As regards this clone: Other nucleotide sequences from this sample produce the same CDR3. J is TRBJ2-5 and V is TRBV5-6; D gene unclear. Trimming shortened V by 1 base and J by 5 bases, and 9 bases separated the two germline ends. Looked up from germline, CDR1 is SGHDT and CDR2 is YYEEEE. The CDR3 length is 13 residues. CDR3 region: CASSLTGSETQYF. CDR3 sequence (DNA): TGTGCCAGCAGCTTGACCGGGTCCGAGACCCAGTACTTC.

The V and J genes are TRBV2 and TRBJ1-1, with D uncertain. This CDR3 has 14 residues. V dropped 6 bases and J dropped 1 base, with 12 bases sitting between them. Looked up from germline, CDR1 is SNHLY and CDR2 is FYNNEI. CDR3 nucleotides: TGTGCCAGCAGCGAAAGAGACTGGAACACTGAAGCTTTCTTT. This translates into CASSERDWNTEAFF.

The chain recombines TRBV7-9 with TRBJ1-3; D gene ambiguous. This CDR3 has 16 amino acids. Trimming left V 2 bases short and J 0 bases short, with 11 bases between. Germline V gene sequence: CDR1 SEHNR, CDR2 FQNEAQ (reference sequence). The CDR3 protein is CASSLLRGSSGNTIYF. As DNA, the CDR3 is TGTGCCAGCAGCTTATTGCGCGGCAGCTCTGGAAACACCATATATTTT.

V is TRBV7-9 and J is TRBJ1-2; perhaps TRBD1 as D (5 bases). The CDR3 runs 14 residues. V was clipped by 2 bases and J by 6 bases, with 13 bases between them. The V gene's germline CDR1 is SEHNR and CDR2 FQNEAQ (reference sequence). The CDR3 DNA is TGTGCCAGCAGCTTATACGGACAACCAGATGGCTACACCTTC. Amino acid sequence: CASSLYGQPDGYTF. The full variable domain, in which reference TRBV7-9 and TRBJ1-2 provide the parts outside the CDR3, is DTGVSQNPRHKITKRGQNVTFRCDPISEHNRLYWYRQTLGQGPEFLTYFQNEAQLEKSRLLSDRFSAERPKGSFSTLEIQRTEQGDSAMYLCASSLYGQPDGYTFGSGTRLTVV.

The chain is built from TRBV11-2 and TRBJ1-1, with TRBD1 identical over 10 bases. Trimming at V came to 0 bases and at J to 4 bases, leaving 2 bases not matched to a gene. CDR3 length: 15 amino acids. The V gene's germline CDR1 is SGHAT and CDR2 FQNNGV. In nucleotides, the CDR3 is TGTGCCAGCAGCTTAGACGGACAGGGGGGCACTGAAGCTTTCTTT. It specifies CASSLDGQGGTEAFF.

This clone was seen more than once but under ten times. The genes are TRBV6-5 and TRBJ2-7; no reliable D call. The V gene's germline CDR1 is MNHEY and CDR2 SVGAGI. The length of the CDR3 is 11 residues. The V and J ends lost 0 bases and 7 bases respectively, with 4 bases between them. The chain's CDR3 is CASSYSGEQYF. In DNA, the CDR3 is TGTGCCAGCAGTTACTCCGGGGAGCAGTACTTC.

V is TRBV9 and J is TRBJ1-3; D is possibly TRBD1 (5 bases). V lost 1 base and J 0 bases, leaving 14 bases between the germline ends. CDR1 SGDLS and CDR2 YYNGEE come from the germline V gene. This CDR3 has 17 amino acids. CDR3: CASSVLSGRASGNTIYF. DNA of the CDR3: TGTGCCAGCAGCGTATTATCAGGGAGGGCCTCTGGAAACACCATATATTTT.

CDR3 nucleotides: TGTGCCAGCAACCTTTACGAGGGACAGGCGGATGAAGCTTTCTTT. Its protein is CASNLYEGQADEAFF. The rearrangement links TRBV7-6 to TRBJ1-1, with TRBD1 matching over 8 bases. Germline trimming cut 7 bases from V and 7 bases from J; bases unmatched to any gene: 14. This CDR3 has 15 residues. Germline V gene data show CDR1 as SGHVS and CDR2 as FNYEAQ. Together with reference TRBV7-6 and TRBJ1-1, the CDR3 gives the full variable domain: GAGVSQSPRYKVTKRGQDVALRCDPISGHVSLYWYRQALGQGPEFLTYFNYEAQQDKSGLPNDRFSAERPEGSISTLTIQRTEQRDSAMYRCASNLYEGQADEAFFGQGTRLTVV.

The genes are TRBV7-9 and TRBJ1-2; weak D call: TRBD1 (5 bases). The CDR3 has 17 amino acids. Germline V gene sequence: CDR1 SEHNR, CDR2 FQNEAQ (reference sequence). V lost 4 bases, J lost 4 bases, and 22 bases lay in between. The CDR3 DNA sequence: TGTGCCAGCAGCTCCCGCGGTGCAGAGGGACTAGTCTATGGCTACACCTTC. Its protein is CASSSRGAEGLVYGYTF.

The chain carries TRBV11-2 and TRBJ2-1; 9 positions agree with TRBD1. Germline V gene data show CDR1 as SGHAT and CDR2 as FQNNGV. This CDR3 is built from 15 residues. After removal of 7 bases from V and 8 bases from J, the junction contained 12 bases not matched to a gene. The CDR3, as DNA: TGTGCCAGCAAGCCCACCGGGACAGGGAATTATGAGCAGTTCTTC. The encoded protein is CASKPTGTGNYEQFF. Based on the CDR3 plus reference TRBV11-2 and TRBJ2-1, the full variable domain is EAGVAQSPRYKIIEKRQSVAFWCNPISGHATLYWYQQILGQGPKLLIQFQNNGVVDDSQLPKDRFSAERLKGVDSTLKIQPAKLEDSAVYLCASKPTGTGNYEQFFGPGTRLTVL.

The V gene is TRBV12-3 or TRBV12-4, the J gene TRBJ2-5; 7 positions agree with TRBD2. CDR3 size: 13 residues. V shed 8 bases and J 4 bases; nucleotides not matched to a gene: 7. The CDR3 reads CASGAGALETQYF. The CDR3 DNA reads TGTGCCAGCGGGGCGGGAGCCCTAGAGACCCAGTACTTC.

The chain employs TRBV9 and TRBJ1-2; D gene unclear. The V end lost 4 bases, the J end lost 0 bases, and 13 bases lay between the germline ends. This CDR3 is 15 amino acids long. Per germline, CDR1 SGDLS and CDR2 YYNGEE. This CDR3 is CASSSPLGSNYGYTF. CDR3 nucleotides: TGTGCCAGCAGCTCTCCGCTGGGCTCTAACTATGGCTACACCTTC.

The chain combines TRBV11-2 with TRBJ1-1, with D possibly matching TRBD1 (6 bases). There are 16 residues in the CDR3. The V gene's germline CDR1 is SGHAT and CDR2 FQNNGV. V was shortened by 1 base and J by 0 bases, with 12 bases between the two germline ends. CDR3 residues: CASSLGATGMNTEAFF. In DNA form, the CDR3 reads TGTGCCAGCAGCTTAGGCGCAACAGGGATGAACACTGAAGCTTTCTTT. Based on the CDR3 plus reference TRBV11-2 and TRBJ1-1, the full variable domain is EAGVAQSPRYKIIEKRQSVAFWCNPISGHATLYWYQQILGQGPKLLIQFQNNGVVDDSQLPKDRFSAERLKGVDSTLKIQPAKLEDSAVYLCASSLGATGMNTEAFFGQGTRLTVV.

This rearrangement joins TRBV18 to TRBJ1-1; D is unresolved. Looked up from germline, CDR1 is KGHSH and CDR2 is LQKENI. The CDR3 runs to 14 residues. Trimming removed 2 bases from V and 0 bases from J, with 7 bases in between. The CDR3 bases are TGTGCCAGCTCACCAGAGGGCCTGAACACTGAAGCTTTCTTT. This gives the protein CASSPEGLNTEAFF.

CDR3 in DNA: TGTGCCAGCAGCTTGGAGTACGGGGGGCAGGGCACTGAAGCTTTCTTT. Amino acid sequence: CASSLEYGGQGTEAFF. The chain couples TRBV5-6 to TRBJ1-1, with a weak D call TRBD1 (6 bases). The germline V gene encodes CDR1 SGHDT and CDR2 YYEEEE. The CDR3 runs 16 residues. V was pared by 0 bases and J by 4 bases, with 16 bases between.

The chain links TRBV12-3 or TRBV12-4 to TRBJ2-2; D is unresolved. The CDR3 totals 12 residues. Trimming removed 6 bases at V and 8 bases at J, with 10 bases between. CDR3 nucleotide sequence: TGTGCCAGCAGCCCAGGTTCGGGGGAGCTGTTTTTT. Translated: CASSPGSGELFF.

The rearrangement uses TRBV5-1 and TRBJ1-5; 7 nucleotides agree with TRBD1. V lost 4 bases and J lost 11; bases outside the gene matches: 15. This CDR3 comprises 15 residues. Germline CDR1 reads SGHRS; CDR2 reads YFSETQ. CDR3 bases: TGCGCCAGCAGCACAGGTCCGGGACAGCCCCTTGCCCAGCATTTT. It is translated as CASSTGPGQPLAQHF. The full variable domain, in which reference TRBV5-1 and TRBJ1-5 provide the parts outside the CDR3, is KAGVTQTPRYLIKTRGQQVTLSCSPISGHRSVSWYQQTPGQGLQFLFEYFSETQRNKGNFPGRFSGRQFSNSRSEMNVSTLELGDSALYLCASSTGPGQPLAQHFGDGTRLSIL.

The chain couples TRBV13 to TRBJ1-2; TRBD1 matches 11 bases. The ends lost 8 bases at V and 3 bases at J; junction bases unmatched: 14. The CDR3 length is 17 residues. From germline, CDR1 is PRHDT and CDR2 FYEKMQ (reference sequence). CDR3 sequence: CASAPGDRGLSHYGYTF. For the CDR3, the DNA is TGTGCCAGCGCCCCGGGGGACAGGGGGTTATCGCACTATGGCTACACCTTC.

The CDR3 DNA follows: TGTGCCAGCAGTCGACAGAAAGGGGACACTGAAGCTTTCTTT. Its translation is CASSRQKGDTEAFF. V gene TRBV6-2 or TRBV6-3 combines with J gene TRBJ1-1; maybe TRBD1 (5 bases). The CDR3 contains 14 residues. V lost 5 bases to trimming and J lost 3 bases, with 13 bases between them. Per the germline V gene, CDR1 is MNHEY and CDR2 is SVGEGT.

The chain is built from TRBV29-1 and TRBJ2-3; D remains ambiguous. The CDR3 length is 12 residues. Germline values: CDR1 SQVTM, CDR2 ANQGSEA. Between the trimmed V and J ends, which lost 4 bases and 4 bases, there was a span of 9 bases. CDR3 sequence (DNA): TGCAGCGTTGTAGTTCCCCCAGATACGCAGTATTTT. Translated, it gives CSVVVPPDTQYF.

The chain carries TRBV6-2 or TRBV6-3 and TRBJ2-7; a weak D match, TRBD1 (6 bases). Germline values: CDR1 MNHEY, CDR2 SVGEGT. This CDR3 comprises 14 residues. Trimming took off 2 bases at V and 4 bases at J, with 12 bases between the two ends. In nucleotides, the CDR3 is TGTGCCAGCAGTTACCCCCAGGGGAGTTACGAGCAGTACTTC. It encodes CASSYPQGSYEQYF.

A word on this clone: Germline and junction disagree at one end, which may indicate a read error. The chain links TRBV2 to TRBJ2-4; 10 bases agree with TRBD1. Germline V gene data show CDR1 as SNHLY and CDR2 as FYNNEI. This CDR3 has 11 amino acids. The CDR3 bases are TGTGCCAGCAGCCGGGACAGGGGTGCGGACTTC. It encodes CASSRDRGADF.